Sequencing of this TCR beta chain was carried out in a study of OX40 agonist ivuxolimab in advanced cancers. Background on the study: The patients' treatment was ivuxolimab, an agonistic anti-OX40 (CD134) antibody. Enrolled patients in dose escalation had cancers that were hepatocellular carcinoma, melanoma, renal cell or head and neck cancer.

In this sample, this clone turned up once. The CDR3 length is 14 residues. Per germline, CDR1 MNHNS and CDR2 SASEGT. The J segment lost 4 bases and the V segment lost 9 bases, leaving 10 bases of the junction unmatched. The table came from immunoSEQ multiplex PCR; TCRdb's copy has only in-frame clones and leaves some out. The sample comprises about 51,000 clones, around 73% of which are singletons, and 2% to 2.5% rests with the top ten. Specimen: CD4+ or CD8+ T cells sorted from blood, collected in a trial of the OX40 agonist ivuxolimab. The chain links TRBV6-1 to TRBJ2-3; 7 bases map to TRBD2. The TCR comes from an adult with an advanced solid tumor such as melanoma, head and neck, liver or kidney cancer. CDR3 sequence reads: CARPGGGLADTQYF. Here the CDR3 DNA reads TGTGCCAGACCGGGAGGTGGTTTGGCAGATACGCAGTATTTT.